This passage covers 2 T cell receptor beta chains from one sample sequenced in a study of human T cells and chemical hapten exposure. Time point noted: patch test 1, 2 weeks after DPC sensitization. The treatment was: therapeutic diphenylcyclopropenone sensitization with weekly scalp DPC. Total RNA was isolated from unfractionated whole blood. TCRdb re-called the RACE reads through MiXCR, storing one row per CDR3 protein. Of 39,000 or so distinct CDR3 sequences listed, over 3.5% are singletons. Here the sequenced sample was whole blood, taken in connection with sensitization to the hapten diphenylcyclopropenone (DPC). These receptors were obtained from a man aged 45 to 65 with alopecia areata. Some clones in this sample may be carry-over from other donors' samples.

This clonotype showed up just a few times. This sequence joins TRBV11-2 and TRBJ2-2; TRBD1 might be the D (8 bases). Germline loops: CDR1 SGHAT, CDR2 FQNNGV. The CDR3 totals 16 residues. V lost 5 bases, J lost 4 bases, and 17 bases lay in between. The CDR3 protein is CASSRNRGGSTGELFF. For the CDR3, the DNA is TGTGCCAGCAGCCGGAACAGGGGGGGGAGCACCGGGGAGCTGTTTTTT.

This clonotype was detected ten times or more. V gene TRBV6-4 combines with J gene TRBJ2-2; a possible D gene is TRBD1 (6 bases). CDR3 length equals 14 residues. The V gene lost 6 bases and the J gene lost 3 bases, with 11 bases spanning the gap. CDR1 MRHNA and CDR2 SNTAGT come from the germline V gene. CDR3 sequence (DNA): TGTGCCAGCAGCCCAGAGGGGGACACCGGGGAGCTGTTTTTT. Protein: CASSPEGDTGELFF.